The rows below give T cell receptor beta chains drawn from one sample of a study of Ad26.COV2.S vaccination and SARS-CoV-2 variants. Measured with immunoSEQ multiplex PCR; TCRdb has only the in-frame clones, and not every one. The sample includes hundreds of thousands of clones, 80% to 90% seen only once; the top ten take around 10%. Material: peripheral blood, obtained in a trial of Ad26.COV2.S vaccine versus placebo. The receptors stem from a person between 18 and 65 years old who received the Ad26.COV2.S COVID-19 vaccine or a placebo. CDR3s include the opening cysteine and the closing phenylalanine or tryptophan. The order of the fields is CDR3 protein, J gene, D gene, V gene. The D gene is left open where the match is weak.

CDR3aa: CASSYSNKGRETQYF; j_gene: TRBJ2-5; d_gene: NA; v_gene: TRBV6-5
CDR3aa: CASSPGLAGGNEQFF; j_gene: TRBJ2-1; d_gene: TRBD2; v_gene: TRBV5-1
CDR3aa: CASSLSGHNSPLHF; j_gene: TRBJ1-6; d_gene: NA; v_gene: TRBV5-1
CDR3aa: CASSTGHQGNQPQHF; j_gene: TRBJ1-5; d_gene: NA; v_gene: TRBV19
CDR3aa: CASSSPGQLNSPLHF; j_gene: TRBJ1-6; d_gene: TRBD1; v_gene: TRBV28
CDR3aa: CASSNRVGYNEQFF; j_gene: TRBJ2-1; d_gene: NA; v_gene: TRBV7-9
CDR3aa: CATSGTQETQYF; j_gene: TRBJ2-5; d_gene: TRBD2; v_gene: TRBV6-1
CDR3aa: CASRSPRDRGDGYTF; j_gene: TRBJ1-2; d_gene: TRBD1; v_gene: TRBV6-6
CDR3aa: CASSLSRRGGQPQHF; j_gene: TRBJ1-5; d_gene: NA; v_gene: TRBV27
CDR3aa: CASSWQETQYF; j_gene: TRBJ2-5; d_gene: NA; v_gene: TRBV5-6
CDR3aa: CASSSQLGNTIYF; j_gene: TRBJ1-3; d_gene: NA; v_gene: TRBV28
CDR3aa: CASSFATKNTGELFF; j_gene: TRBJ2-2; d_gene: NA; v_gene: TRBV13
CDR3aa: CASSWGTSGINTQYF; j_gene: TRBJ2-3; d_gene: TRBD2; v_gene: TRBV9
CDR3aa: CASSPDRGLNTGELFF; j_gene: TRBJ2-2; d_gene: TRBD1; v_gene: TRBV18
CDR3aa: CASSYSNTGGAFF; j_gene: TRBJ1-1; d_gene: NA; v_gene: TRBV6-5
CDR3aa: CASSLANEQFF; j_gene: TRBJ2-1; d_gene: NA; v_gene: TRBV5-1
CDR3aa: CASTPWGATKNIQYF; j_gene: TRBJ2-4; d_gene: NA; v_gene: TRBV28
CDR3aa: CASSPVRLAGGSTDTQYF; j_gene: TRBJ2-3; d_gene: TRBD2; v_gene: TRBV7-2
CDR3aa: CASSSDRDLTDTQYF; j_gene: TRBJ2-3; d_gene: TRBD1; v_gene: TRBV6-2/TRBV6-3
CDR3aa: CASSLEGYEQYF; j_gene: TRBJ2-7; d_gene: NA; v_gene: TRBV13
CDR3aa: CASSQDLSNPYNEQFF; j_gene: TRBJ2-1; d_gene: NA; v_gene: TRBV4-2
CDR3aa: CASSLGRGDQPQHF; j_gene: TRBJ1-5; d_gene: NA; v_gene: TRBV28
CDR3aa: CASSSPRVSRQETQYF; j_gene: TRBJ2-5; d_gene: NA; v_gene: TRBV7-9
CDR3aa: CASSEAGGGTTF; j_gene: TRBJ1-2; d_gene: NA; v_gene: TRBV6-1
CDR3aa: CASSQDLDRETQYF; j_gene: TRBJ2-5; d_gene: NA; v_gene: TRBV11-1
CDR3aa: CASSMGLAARGDTQYF; j_gene: TRBJ2-3; d_gene: TRBD2; v_gene: TRBV19
CDR3aa: CASSRQTGLQTQYF; j_gene: TRBJ2-5; d_gene: NA; v_gene: TRBV4-1
CDR3aa: CASSQDRASGTYEQYF; j_gene: TRBJ2-7; d_gene: TRBD2; v_gene: TRBV4-2
CDR3aa: CASSYSEGREQFF; j_gene: TRBJ2-1; d_gene: NA; v_gene: TRBV6-2/TRBV6-3
CDR3aa: CASSLTGGGQPQHF; j_gene: TRBJ1-5; d_gene: TRBD1; v_gene: TRBV27
CDR3aa: CASSPRGPSSYEQYF; j_gene: TRBJ2-7; d_gene: TRBD1; v_gene: TRBV7-2
CDR3aa: CASRFDRATEAFF; j_gene: TRBJ1-1; d_gene: TRBD1; v_gene: TRBV27
CDR3aa: CAIEEGRQGYTF; j_gene: TRBJ1-2; d_gene: NA; v_gene: TRBV28
CDR3aa: CASSPNSNQPQHF; j_gene: TRBJ1-5; d_gene: NA; v_gene: TRBV4-1
CDR3aa: CASSLLQGRDEQYF; j_gene: TRBJ2-7; d_gene: NA; v_gene: TRBV7-2
CDR3aa: CASISFQRPSYNEQFF; j_gene: TRBJ2-1; d_gene: NA; v_gene: TRBV2
CDR3aa: CASSQATGGGNQPQHF; j_gene: TRBJ1-5; d_gene: TRBD1; v_gene: TRBV4-2
CDR3aa: CASSSAGGEQFF; j_gene: TRBJ2-1; d_gene: TRBD2; v_gene: TRBV7-9
CDR3aa: CASSFDRDGGYTF; j_gene: TRBJ1-2; d_gene: TRBD1; v_gene: TRBV7-9
CDR3aa: CASSLGQGQQTQYF; j_gene: TRBJ2-5; d_gene: NA; v_gene: TRBV7-2
CDR3aa: CASSLVKERGYTDTQYF; j_gene: TRBJ2-3; d_gene: TRBD2; v_gene: TRBV11-2
CDR3aa: CAISPGQGRTEAFF; j_gene: TRBJ1-1; d_gene: TRBD1; v_gene: TRBV10-3
CDR3aa: CASRGTGDSGANVLTF; j_gene: TRBJ2-6; d_gene: TRBD1; v_gene: TRBV4-2